Described below is a single T cell receptor beta chain sequence and its context. The antigen remains undetermined. These data originate in a study of post-analysis software for immune sequencing data. Sequencing libraries made from TCR beta cDNA carried unique molecular identifiers. The yield from approximately 1 to 10 million T cells was 500,000 or so cDNA molecules in total. TCRdb re-called the PCR reads through MiXCR, storing one row per CDR3 protein. The sample has approximately 660,000 distinct CDR3 sequences, roughly three fifths seen once. This CDR3 has 16 amino acids. Germline V gene data show CDR1 as MNHEY and CDR2 as SVGEGT. The V segment lost 5 bases and the J segment 4 bases; nucleotides outside the gene matches: 10. Study-level results: Compared with controls, patients showed significantly lower normalized Chao1 diversity. Relative to controls, patients had a few TRBV segments at higher frequency, with TRBV5-6, TRBV5-1 and TRBV20-1 among these.

Sequencing input: blood. The chain couples TRBV6-2 or TRBV6-3 to TRBJ2-3, with TRBD2 identical over 9 bases. The TCR originated in a girl under 10 years old with multiple sclerosis. The CDR3 loop reads CASSDPSGDPSDTQYF. In DNA, the CDR3 is TGTGCCAGCAGTGACCCTAGCGGGGACCCCTCAGATACGCAGTATTTT.